The T cell receptor (beta chain) described here comes from a study of molecular identifiers for immune sequencing clone quantification. Study findings and constraints: In CMV-specific effectors, clones above 20 copies held over 98% of molecules; naive, under 1%. In cases of identical TCR molecules sharing a barcode, highly expanded clone sizes could be underestimated.

Per the germline V gene, CDR1 is SQVTM and CDR2 is ANQGSEA. The CDR3 is 14 residues long. The sample holds a few counts of this clonotype. The antigen is unknown. At one boundary the junction diverges from the germline segment, which might be a read error. Methods described previously, with TCR primers listed, were used for bulk TCR libraries. TCRdb used MiXCR to reprocess the PCR reads, holding one entry per CDR3 protein. Seen here are around 480,000 distinct CDR3 sequences, 20% to 25% observed once, and the top ten hold 0.84%. Sorting captured naive CD8 T cells as CD8+CD4-CCR7+CD45RA+. This sequence was found in a human donor in good health. Some libraries in this study had Jurkat cell RNA spiked in. This chain joins TRBV29-1 and TRBJ2-1; D not resolved. Sequencing was carried out using naive CD8+ T cells from blood, with Jurkat cell RNA spiked in. Subset reported: FACS-sorted CD8+CD4-CCR7+CD45RA+ naive T cells. CDR3 nucleotide sequence: TGCAGCGTCGAAGATCGATTGGGTAACAATGAGCAGTTCTTC. Translating it yields CSVEDRLGNNEQFF.